This T cell receptor beta chain was obtained from a study of CD8 T cells in ankylosing spondylitis. Points from the study as a whole: Some motif variants were previously reported in reactive arthritis synovial fluid and blood.

Germline V CDR1 and CDR2: LGHDT, YNNKEL (reference sequence). Trimming stripped 6 bases from V and 2 bases from J, with 11 bases between. This CDR3 is built from 14 residues. TCRdb processed the 5' RACE reads anew with MiXCR; each CDR3 protein has one entry. The data hold approximately 110,000 distinct CDR3 sequences, with approximately 25% observed a single time. There are a few counts of this clonotype. As yet, its antigen is unknown. This sequence was found in a male donor with ankylosing spondylitis. Sequencing was performed on synovial fluid, either unsorted or a sorted T cell fraction (not recorded which). This chain uses TRBV3-1 with TRBJ1-5; D not resolved. CDR3 in DNA: TGTGCCAGCAGTGTAGATTTGCGCAATCAGCCCCAGCATTTT. It encodes CASSVDLRNQPQHF.